This T cell receptor (beta chain) was observed in a study of CD8 T cells in Susac syndrome. With 0 bases removed from V and 4 bases from J, the gap between germline ends came to 15 bases. In germline, CDR1 is LGHDT, CDR2 YNNKEL (reference sequence). The CDR3 has 16 residues. The RNA, about 0.5 to 1 ug, was put through reverse transcription using random hexamers. Amplification of TCR beta CDR3 across 54 Vbeta and 13 Jbeta was performed with immunoSEQ multiplex PCR. A single record per CDR3 protein comes from TCRdb applying MiXCR to the immunoSEQ multiplex PCR reads. Counted here are about 47,000 distinct CDR3 sequences, almost 95% occurring once; the ten biggest clones make up 0.41%.

Sequences were obtained from CD8+ T cells from PBMCs. V is TRBV3-1 and J is TRBJ1-2; possibly TRBD1 for D (6 bases). This sequence was found in a human donor in good health. CDR3 nucleotide sequence: TGTGCCAGCAGCCAAGATCGGGGGGGCGGAATCTATGGCTACACCTTC. Its protein is CASSQDRGGGIYGYTF.